This is a list of T cell receptor beta chains from one sample in a study of blood T cell repertoires in COVID-19. Libraries were prepared by immunoSEQ multiplex PCR; TCRdb keeps only in-frame clonotypes and omits some of them. The repertoire has approximately 470,000 clones, approximately 90% of them found once; the top ten carry 0.7%. The sequenced sample consisted of PBMCs or T cells enriched from blood (not recorded which). These receptors all stem from a woman in her late teens or twenties who had recovered from COVID-19. Both conserved end residues are part of each CDR3. The order of the fields is clone size, V gene, D gene, J gene, CDR3 DNA, CDR3 protein. The D gene is left open where the match is weak. Rows may omit the clone size; those that give it use once, few, many or a size class.

few	TRBV28	TRBD1	TRBJ1-5	TGTGCCAGCAGTCAGGATAGATACAGGGGGGGCCTGACCCAGCATTTT	CASSQDRYRGGLTQHF
.	TRBV28	.	TRBJ1-5	TGTGCCAGCACCTACAGGGCGAACCAGCCCCAGCATTTT	CASTYRANQPQHF
.	TRBV19	.	TRBJ2-1	TGTGCCACCTCGGACTCTCATAGGGGGGAGCAGTTCTTC	CATSDSHRGEQFF
.	TRBV6-5	.	TRBJ1-1	TGTGCCATGCAATATGGGGGGGCCACTGAAGCTTTCTTT	CAMQYGGATEAFF
.	TRBV4-1	.	TRBJ1-2	TGCGCCAGCAGCCAAGATCTGAATTCCATAGATGGCTACACCTTC	CASSQDLNSIDGYTF
.	TRBV9	.	TRBJ1-2	TGTGCCAGCAGCGTCGGGACAACGGACGGCTACACCTTC	CASSVGTTDGYTF
.	TRBV2	.	TRBJ2-1	TGTGCCAGCAGCGAAGCGACTAGTCTTGAGCAGTTCTTC	CASSEATSLEQFF
.	TRBV6-1	TRBD2	TRBJ2-7	TGTGCCAGCAGTGAAGCGCGCGGTAGCGGGGGACTCACCTACGAGCAGTACTTC	CASSEARGSGGLTYEQYF
.	TRBV11-2	TRBD2	TRBJ2-1	TGTGCCAGCAGCCTCGTCCGGGCGGGGGGGCCGAATGAGCAGTTCTTC	CASSLVRAGGPNEQFF
.	TRBV30	.	TRBJ2-2	TGTGCCTGGAGTCTGACAGCCCAGGGCGGGGAGCTGTTTTTT	CAWSLTAQGGELFF
.	TRBV18	.	TRBJ1-1	TGTGCCAGCTCACCTTCTAGAGTCATGAACACTGAAGCTTTCTTT	CASSPSRVMNTEAFF
.	TRBV28	.	TRBJ1-2	TGTGCCAGCCTTCCCTCCCGGGACAACCCATTCTATGGCTACACCTTC	CASLPSRDNPFYGYTF
.	TRBV6-1	.	TRBJ1-3	TGTGCCAGCAGTGATCAGGGCTCTGGAAACACCATATATTTT	CASSDQGSGNTIYF
.	TRBV20-1	.	TRBJ1-2	TGCAGTGCTAGTGCGGGGGTTTATTATGGCTACACCTTC	CSASAGVYYGYTF
.	TRBV30	.	TRBJ1-5	TGTGCCTGGAGTGTACGATTGGGGGCAGGGGATCAGCCCCAGCATTTT	CAWSVRLGAGDQPQHF
.	TRBV7-9	.	TRBJ1-2	TGTGCCAGCAGCTTAATCGGTCAGGGGCACTATGGCTACACCTTC	CASSLIGQGHYGYTF
once	TRBV30	.	TRBJ2-3	TGTGCCTGGAAACGAGCGGACTACACAGATACGCAGTATTTT	CAWKRADYTDTQYF
.	TRBV6-2/TRBV6-3	TRBD1	TRBJ1-1	TGTGCCAGCAGTTACTCCCGGGACAGGGTATGGGACACTGAAGCTTTCTTT	CASSYSRDRVWDTEAFF
.	TRBV5-4	TRBD2	TRBJ2-3	TGTGCCAGCAGTCAAGCGGGGGGTATAGATACGCAGTATTTT	CASSQAGGIDTQYF
.	TRBV5-1	.	TRBJ2-5	TGCGCCAGCAGCGCGCGCAAAGAGACCCAGTACTTC	CASSARKETQYF
.	TRBV30	TRBD1	TRBJ2-6	TGTGCTTACACAGGGGGATACTCTGGGGCCAACGTCCTGACTTTC	CAYTGGYSGANVLTF
.	TRBV15	TRBD1	TRBJ2-3	TGTGCCACCAGCAGAGATAAGGACAGGGGAGGGGATACGCAGTATTTT	CATSRDKDRGGDTQYF
.	TRBV5-5	.	TRBJ1-1	TGTGCCAGCGGCACATTGAACACTGAAGCTTTCTTT	CASGTLNTEAFF
.	TRBV11-2	TRBD1	TRBJ1-2	TGTGCCAGCAGCTCCCGGTCCGGGACAGGGGCCAATGAGGGTGGCTACACCTTC	CASSSRSGTGANEGGYTF
.	TRBV13	TRBD2	TRBJ2-3	TGTGCCAGCAGCTTCCAGCGGGGGCAGGGAGATACGCAGTATTTT	CASSFQRGQGDTQYF
.	TRBV5-1	TRBD2	TRBJ2-3	TGCGCCAGCAGCACCACCGGGCGGGAGGGTCCAGATACGCAGTATTTT	CASSTTGREGPDTQYF
.	TRBV2	TRBD1	TRBJ1-6	TGTGCCAGCAGCCGGACAGGGAATAATTCACCCCTCCACTTT	CASSRTGNNSPLHF
.	TRBV4-1	.	TRBJ1-4	TGCGCCAGCAGCCAAATGTTGGGGAGTGAAAAACTGTTTTTT	CASSQMLGSEKLFF
.	TRBV10-3	TRBD2	TRBJ2-2	TGTGCCATCAGTGATCGGCGGGGGGAGAACACCGGGGAGCTGTTTTTT	CAISDRRGENTGELFF
.	TRBV12-5	TRBD2	TRBJ2-6	TGTGCTAGTGGTTTCCAAGTCACTAGCGCTGGGGCCAACGTCCTGACTTTC	CASGFQVTSAGANVLTF
.	TRBV12-5	.	TRBJ2-1	TGTGCTAGTGGTTTCACCTTTTCTGCTAAGCAGTTCTTC	CASGFTFSAKQFF
.	TRBV27	TRBD1	TRBJ2-7	TGTGCCAGCAGTCCCGGGACAGGTCCCTACGAGCAGTACTTC	CASSPGTGPYEQYF
once	TRBV10-3	TRBD1	TRBJ1-1	TGTGCCATAAGTGCCCTAGAACAGGGGTCCACTGAAGCTTTCTTT	CAISALEQGSTEAFF
.	TRBV19	.	TRBJ2-2	TGTGCCAGTAGTTCCCCGTCGGGGGGCCCCTACACCGGGGAGCTGTTTTTT	CASSSPSGGPYTGELFF
.	TRBV15	TRBD2	TRBJ2-1	TGTGCCACCAGGGGGCTAGCGGGGGGAATTCTCCTGAATGAGCAGTTCTTC	CATRGLAGGILLNEQFF
.	TRBV9	TRBD1	TRBJ2-5	TGTGCCAGCAGCGTAGGAGGGGGCGAAGAGACCCAGTACTTC	CASSVGGGEETQYF
once	TRBV29-1	.	TRBJ1-1	TGCAGCGTCGTTACAGGTAACACTGAAGCTTTCTTT	CSVVTGNTEAFF
.	TRBV5-5	TRBD1	TRBJ1-2	TGTGCCAGCAGCTTGTCAGTAAACCCGGGACAGGGCCATGGCTACACCTTC	CASSLSVNPGQGHGYTF
.	TRBV12-5	TRBD1	TRBJ2-4	TGTGCTAGTGGTCTGGGACAGGTGAAGAACATTCAGTACTTC	CASGLGQVKNIQYF
.	TRBV18	.	TRBJ1-5	TGTGCCAGCTCACCAGTGACGGGGGGTCAGCCCCAGCATTTT	CASSPVTGGQPQHF
.	TRBV5-8	.	TRBJ1-2	TGTGCCAGCAGCTTGTTAATAGACAGATACTATGGCTACACCTTC	CASSLLIDRYYGYTF
.	TRBV19	.	TRBJ2-5	TGTGCCAGTAGTATCGCAGGGGCGGAGACCCAGTACTTC	CASSIAGAETQYF
.	TRBV23-1	TRBD2	TRBJ2-3	TGCGCCAGCAGTCAATCGGAACTAGCGGGGGCCTATCTCACAGATACGCAGTATTTT	CASSQSELAGAYLTDTQYF
.	TRBV5-4	TRBD2	TRBJ2-7	TGTGCCAGCAGCCAACAACGGACTAGCGGTTCCTACGAGCAGTACTTC	CASSQQRTSGSYEQYF
.	TRBV7-3	TRBD2	TRBJ2-5	TGTGCCAGCAGCCCAAGCGGGGCGGGGGAGACCCAGTACTTC	CASSPSGAGETQYF
once	TRBV10-3	.	TRBJ1-2	TGTGCCATCAGCGTTGACTCTCGCGGTACCGCCGGCTACACCTTC	CAISVDSRGTAGYTF
.	TRBV15	TRBD2	TRBJ2-5	TGTGCCACCAGCTTGCGGGGGTCGGGAGAGACCCAGTACTTC	CATSLRGSGETQYF
.	TRBV6-5	.	TRBJ2-2	TGTGCCAGCACCGGAGACAGCGGGGAGCTGTTTTTT	CASTGDSGELFF
.	TRBV5-1	.	TRBJ2-2	TGCGCCAGCAGCTTGGCCGCTAGCACCGGGGAGCTGTTTTTT	CASSLAASTGELFF
.	TRBV9	TRBD1	TRBJ2-2	TGTGCCAGCAGGGTCTCCCGAGGGCAGGGGGACACCGGGGAGCTGTTTTTT	CASRVSRGQGDTGELFF